This entry concerns a single T cell receptor (beta chain). The antigen is unknown. The germline V gene encodes CDR1 MNHEY and CDR2 SMNVEV (reference sequence). Deletions cut 2 bases from V and 1 base from J, with 21 bases between. The CDR3 loop spans 19 amino acids. Autoimmune disease history or systemic immunosuppression led to patient exclusion. These data are taken from a study of OX40 agonist ivuxolimab in advanced cancers. Study in general: A male proportion of around 86% was recorded, with mean age approximately 57 years and range about 20 to 90.

Clones were sequenced by immunoSEQ multiplex PCR, and TCRdb holds only the in-frame ones, with some missing. The table records approximately 64,000 clones, around four fifths of them present only once. Whole-study findings and limits: Clonal expansion by week 6 occurred in CD4+ and CD8+ blood T cells (at 0.1 to 3.0 mg/kg).

The rearrangement links TRBV27 to TRBJ2-1; D is perhaps TRBD1 or TRBD2 (8 bases each). The sequencing used CD4+ or CD8+ T cells sorted from blood, collected in a trial of the OX40 agonist ivuxolimab. The source is an adult with an advanced solid tumor such as melanoma, head and neck, liver or kidney cancer. The CDR3 DNA reads TGTGCCAGCAGTTTAGCGGGAGGCTTGACAGGGGATTCCTACAATGAGCAGTTCTTC. Its protein is CASSLAGGLTGDSYNEQFF.